This is a list of T cell receptor beta chains from one sample in a study of cytomegalovirus exposure and HLA in healthy donors. Method: immunoSEQ multiplex PCR; TCRdb's copy keeps in-frame clones and lacks some. The sample yields 150,000 to 200,000 clones, 75% to 85% seen once. The sample comprised PBMCs. The receptors derive from a female donor in good health and CMV-seronegative. Each CDR3 is given with its conserved first and last residue. The order of the fields is D gene, J gene, V gene, clone size, CDR3 protein, CDR3 DNA. A D gene is named only where the DNA matches it firmly. Expanded clones are given a class, and other clones once, few, many or no size at all.

d_gene: NA; j_gene: TRBJ1-2; v_gene: TRBV6-1; abundance: NA; CDR3aa: CASSEDSYTF; CDR3nt: TGTGCCAGCAGTGAGGACAGCTACACCTTC
d_gene: TRBD1; j_gene: TRBJ2-5; v_gene: TRBV28; abundance: once; CDR3aa: CASSPRPGQGAREQYF; CDR3nt: TGTGCCAGCAGTCCTAGACCGGGACAGGGGGCGCGGGAGCAGTACTTC
d_gene: NA; j_gene: TRBJ1-5; v_gene: TRBV2; abundance: NA; CDR3aa: CASSPDTRPQHF; CDR3nt: TGTGCCAGCAGTCCGGACACTCGGCCCCAGCATTTT
d_gene: TRBD1; j_gene: TRBJ1-1; v_gene: TRBV11-2; abundance: few; CDR3aa: CASSSEKRQGETEAFF; CDR3nt: TGTGCCAGCAGCTCCGAAAAAAGACAGGGCGAAACTGAAGCTTTCTTT
d_gene: NA; j_gene: TRBJ1-1; v_gene: TRBV28; abundance: NA; CDR3aa: CASIPGGKASNTEAFF; CDR3nt: TGTGCCAGCATCCCCGGGGGGAAGGCTTCGAACACTGAAGCTTTCTTT
d_gene: NA; j_gene: TRBJ2-7; v_gene: TRBV5-1; abundance: NA; CDR3aa: CASSFVGEQYF; CDR3nt: TGCGCCAGCAGCTTCGTCGGCGAGCAGTACTTC
d_gene: NA; j_gene: TRBJ2-7; v_gene: TRBV28; abundance: NA; CDR3aa: CASRRRGTYEQYF; CDR3nt: TGTGCCAGCAGGCGACGGGGAACCTACGAGCAGTACTTC
d_gene: NA; j_gene: TRBJ2-7; v_gene: TRBV7-9; abundance: NA; CDR3aa: CASSSYSYEQYF; CDR3nt: TGTGCCAGCAGCTCATATAGCTACGAGCAGTACTTC
d_gene: TRBD2; j_gene: TRBJ2-7; v_gene: TRBV15; abundance: NA; CDR3aa: CATSRGGFSGPKSYEQYF; CDR3nt: TGTGCCACCAGCAGAGGGGGTTTTAGCGGGCCAAAGTCCTACGAGCAGTACTTC
d_gene: TRBD1; j_gene: TRBJ2-7; v_gene: TRBV5-1; abundance: NA; CDR3aa: CASSLTAGGGYEQYF; CDR3nt: TGCGCCAGCAGCTTGACCGCAGGGGGTGGGTACGAGCAGTACTTC
d_gene: NA; j_gene: TRBJ1-1; v_gene: TRBV5-1; abundance: NA; CDR3aa: CASVQNTEAFF; CDR3nt: TGCGCGTCGGTTCAGAACACTGAAGCTTTCTTT
d_gene: TRBD1; j_gene: TRBJ2-4; v_gene: TRBV5-6; abundance: once; CDR3aa: CASSLGVRPRGLDSQYF; CDR3nt: TGTGCCAGCAGCCTTGGTGTTCGGCCGAGGGGGCTGGACAGTCAGTACTTC
d_gene: TRBD2; j_gene: TRBJ2-3; v_gene: TRBV7-9; abundance: NA; CDR3aa: CASSLERERADTQYF; CDR3nt: TGTGCCAGCAGCTTGGAGCGGGAGAGAGCGGATACGCAGTATTTT
d_gene: NA; j_gene: TRBJ2-5; v_gene: TRBV20-1; abundance: once; CDR3aa: CSAPGSETQYF; CDR3nt: TGCAGTGCTCCAGGGTCCGAGACCCAGTACTTC
d_gene: NA; j_gene: TRBJ1-4; v_gene: TRBV27; abundance: NA; CDR3aa: CASGPREKLFF; CDR3nt: TGTGCCTCGGGTCCGCGTGAAAAACTGTTTTTT
d_gene: NA; j_gene: TRBJ2-3; v_gene: TRBV6-6; abundance: NA; CDR3aa: CASRPGLYTDTQYF; CDR3nt: TGTGCCAGCAGACCGGGACTTTACACAGATACGCAGTATTTT
d_gene: NA; j_gene: TRBJ2-7; v_gene: TRBV7-8; abundance: NA; CDR3aa: CASSLATIGTPSPYEQYF; CDR3nt: TGTGCCAGCAGCTTAGCAACCATAGGGACACCCTCTCCCTACGAGCAGTACTTC
d_gene: TRBD1; j_gene: TRBJ1-1; v_gene: TRBV6-5; abundance: NA; CDR3aa: CASRRGQGAPAEAFF; CDR3nt: TGTGCCAGCAGGCGGGGACAGGGGGCTCCCGCTGAAGCTTTCTTT
d_gene: NA; j_gene: TRBJ1-2; v_gene: TRBV9; abundance: few; CDR3aa: CASSVANGYGYTF; CDR3nt: TGTGCCAGCAGCGTAGCAAACGGTTATGGCTACACCTTC
d_gene: TRBD1; j_gene: TRBJ2-7; v_gene: TRBV11-2; abundance: NA; CDR3aa: CASSLGPGQVTREVQYF; CDR3nt: TGTGCCAGCAGCTTAGGGCCAGGACAGGTCACTCGTGAGGTACAGTACTTC
d_gene: TRBD1; j_gene: TRBJ1-3; v_gene: TRBV18; abundance: once; CDR3aa: CASSRDRKSSGNTIYF; CDR3nt: TGTGCCAGCTCCCGGGACAGGAAAAGCTCTGGAAACACCATATATTTT
d_gene: NA; j_gene: TRBJ1-1; v_gene: TRBV7-6; abundance: NA; CDR3aa: CASSSDTNTEAFF; CDR3nt: TGTGCCAGCAGCTCAGACACCAACACTGAAGCTTTCTTT
d_gene: NA; j_gene: TRBJ1-5; v_gene: TRBV7-9; abundance: once; CDR3aa: CASSLEGGQPQHF; CDR3nt: TGTGCCAGCAGCTTAGAAGGGGGTCAGCCCCAGCATTTT
d_gene: NA; j_gene: TRBJ1-2; v_gene: TRBV23-1; abundance: once; CDR3aa: CASSHPRGGSGGYTF; CDR3nt: TGCGCCAGCAGTCACCCTAGGGGGGGTTCGGGAGGCTACACCTTC
d_gene: TRBD1; j_gene: TRBJ2-7; v_gene: TRBV6-1; abundance: NA; CDR3aa: CASSESPPGQVLSYEQYF; CDR3nt: TGTGCCAGCAGTGAATCGCCCCCTGGACAGGTCCTTTCCTACGAGCAGTACTTC
d_gene: TRBD2; j_gene: TRBJ2-7; v_gene: TRBV27; abundance: NA; CDR3aa: CASSLTGLAGVSSQGSEQYF; CDR3nt: TGTGCCAGCAGTTTAACGGGACTAGCGGGCGTGTCTAGTCAAGGGAGTGAGCAGTACTTC
d_gene: NA; j_gene: TRBJ2-3; v_gene: TRBV25-1; abundance: NA; CDR3aa: CASSEPGLNRYTDTQYF; CDR3nt: TGTGCCAGCAGTGAACCCGGGCTTAACAGGTACACAGATACGCAGTATTTT
d_gene: TRBD2; j_gene: TRBJ2-7; v_gene: TRBV18; abundance: few; CDR3aa: CASSPKLAVTYEQYF; CDR3nt: TGTGCCAGCTCACCGAAACTAGCGGTAACCTACGAGCAGTACTTC
d_gene: NA; j_gene: TRBJ1-1; v_gene: TRBV7-3; abundance: NA; CDR3aa: CASSPGGQVNTEAFF; CDR3nt: TGTGCCAGCAGCCCGGGGGGGCAGGTGAACACTGAAGCTTTCTTT
d_gene: NA; j_gene: TRBJ1-1; v_gene: TRBV6-5; abundance: NA; CDR3aa: CAALKGDILNTEAFF; CDR3nt: TGTGCCGCCCTCAAGGGGGACATACTGAACACTGAAGCTTTCTTT
d_gene: TRBD2; j_gene: TRBJ2-5; v_gene: TRBV9; abundance: NA; CDR3aa: CASSSGTSGYQETQYF; CDR3nt: TGTGCCAGCAGCTCAGGGACTAGCGGATACCAAGAGACCCAGTACTTC
d_gene: NA; j_gene: TRBJ2-1; v_gene: TRBV9; abundance: few; CDR3aa: CASSTDGYNEQFF; CDR3nt: TGTGCCAGCAGTACTGACGGGTACAATGAGCAGTTCTTC
d_gene: TRBD2; j_gene: TRBJ2-1; v_gene: TRBV9; abundance: NA; CDR3aa: CASTASGGGNYNEQFF; CDR3nt: TGTGCCAGCACCGCATCGGGGGGAGGAAACTACAATGAGCAGTTCTTC
d_gene: TRBD1; j_gene: TRBJ1-5; v_gene: TRBV5-6; abundance: NA; CDR3aa: CASSLRGTANQPQHF; CDR3nt: TGTGCCAGCAGCTTGAGGGGGACAGCTAATCAGCCCCAGCATTTT
d_gene: NA; j_gene: TRBJ2-2; v_gene: TRBV5-1; abundance: few; CDR3aa: CASSPTLGRELFF; CDR3nt: TGCGCCAGCAGCCCGACCCTGGGCCGGGAGCTGTTTTTT
d_gene: NA; j_gene: TRBJ1-5; v_gene: TRBV11-2; abundance: once; CDR3aa: CASSLQSNQPQHF; CDR3nt: TGTGCCAGCAGCTTGCAGAGCAATCAGCCCCAGCATTTT
d_gene: NA; j_gene: TRBJ1-2; v_gene: TRBV5-4; abundance: NA; CDR3aa: CASISGPPYGYTF; CDR3nt: TGTGCCAGCATCTCGGGTCCACCTTATGGCTACACCTTC
d_gene: NA; j_gene: TRBJ2-1; v_gene: TRBV6-1; abundance: NA; CDR3aa: CASSELVYNEQFF; CDR3nt: TGTGCCAGCAGTGAACTAGTTTACAATGAGCAGTTCTTC
d_gene: NA; j_gene: TRBJ1-1; v_gene: TRBV30; abundance: NA; CDR3aa: CAGRDGPNTEAFF; CDR3nt: TGTGCCGGGCGGGACGGCCCGAACACTGAAGCTTTCTTT
d_gene: NA; j_gene: TRBJ2-3; v_gene: TRBV4-1; abundance: few; CDR3aa: CASSRGLTDTQYF; CDR3nt: TGCGCCAGCAGTCGCGGGCTCACAGATACGCAGTATTTT
d_gene: TRBD2; j_gene: TRBJ2-1; v_gene: TRBV9; abundance: few; CDR3aa: CASGRGTSYNEQFF; CDR3nt: TGTGCCAGCGGCCGCGGGACTAGTTACAATGAGCAGTTCTTC
d_gene: TRBD1; j_gene: TRBJ1-1; v_gene: TRBV7-9; abundance: NA; CDR3aa: CASSSWTGGTEAFF; CDR3nt: TGTGCCAGCAGCTCCTGGACAGGGGGCACTGAAGCTTTCTTT
d_gene: TRBD2; j_gene: TRBJ2-3; v_gene: TRBV6-5; abundance: few; CDR3aa: CASSRTSGADTQYF; CDR3nt: TGTGCCAGCAGCCGGACTAGCGGGGCAGATACGCAGTATTTT